Listed here are 14 T cell receptor beta chains from one sample, sequenced in a study of cytomegalovirus exposure and HLA in healthy donors. Researchers ran the PCR with 60 Vbeta and 13 Jbeta primers. Sequencing used immunoSEQ multiplex PCR; TCRdb keeps in-frame clones, though not all of them. Here the sample spans 150,000 to 200,000 clones, 85% being singletons. Sequencing was performed on PBMCs. These receptors all stem from a boy younger than 10 in good health and CMV-seronegative.

This clone was observed a handful of times. The chain has TRBV5-4 and TRBJ2-2; a possible D gene is TRBD2 (6 bases). The CDR3 covers 15 residues. In germline, CDR1 is SGHNT, CDR2 YYREEE (reference sequence). V lost 1 base and J lost 4, with 11 bases in between. CDR3 sequence (DNA): TGTGCCAGCAGCTTGTGGGGAGCGGGCACCGGGGAGCTGTTTTTT. Amino acid sequence: CASSLWGAGTGELFF.

Only one count was recorded for this clone. This chain links TRBV5-6 with TRBJ2-3, with D possibly being TRBD1 (6 bases). The V end was cut by 0 bases, the J end by 4 bases, with 6 bases between. The CDR3 runs 13 residues. CDR1 is SGHDT, CDR2 YYEEEE, per germline. The CDR3 loop is CASSLEGADTQYF. The CDR3 DNA is TGTGCCAGCAGCTTGGAGGGGGCAGATACGCAGTATTTT.

This clone was found once. This chain links TRBV5-1 with TRBJ2-1; 7 bases are shared with TRBD2. Per germline, CDR1 SGHRS and CDR2 YFSETQ. The CDR3 runs 16 residues. Trimming cost V 2 bases and J 3 bases; bases outside gene matches: 8. In DNA, the CDR3 is TGCGCCAGCAGCTTATCTCGCCGCGGGGGCTACAATGAGCAGTTCTTC. Translated, it gives CASSLSRRGGYNEQFF.

The J gene is TRBJ1-1, the V gene TRBV18; tentative D call: TRBD1 (6 bases). The CDR3 extends over 16 amino acids. The germline CDR1 and CDR2 sequences are KGHSH and LQKENI. V lost 6 bases and J lost 4, with 21 bases in between. The CDR3 is CASSPELQQGSTEAFF. As DNA, the CDR3 is TGTGCCAGCTCCCCAGAACTTCAACAGGGAAGCACTGAAGCTTTCTTT.

This chain uses TRBV11-2 with TRBJ2-7, with D possibly matching TRBD2 (6 bases). Germline V gene sequence: CDR1 SGHAT, CDR2 FQNNGV. The CDR3 is 14 residues long. The V end was cut by 1 base, the J end by 6 bases, with 13 bases between. The CDR3 nucleotides read TGTGCCAGCAGCTTAGGCGGGACGGACCGCGAGCAGTACTTC. It yields the protein CASSLGGTDREQYF.

The rearrangement uses TRBV5-1 and TRBJ1-4, with 10 bases fitting TRBD1. V was pared by 0 bases and J by 7 bases, with 6 bases of the junction left unmatched. CDR3 size: 16 residues. Germline V gene lookup returns CDR1 SGHRS and CDR2 YFSETQ. CDR3 in DNA: TGCGCCAGCAGCTTGGAATGGGACAGGGGTACTGAAAAACTGTTTTTT. This encodes CASSLEWDRGTEKLFF.

V gene TRBV28 combines with J gene TRBJ2-7; 8 nucleotides align to TRBD2. J gave up 0 bases and V 5 bases, and 9 bases lay outside the gene matches. CDR1 is MDHEN, CDR2 SYDVKM, per germline. There are 16 residues in the CDR3. CDR3 loop: CASSPGGGSLSYEQYV. DNA for the CDR3: TGTGCCAGCAGTCCAGGCGGGGGGTCCCTCTCCTACGAGCAGTACGTC.

The chain recombines TRBV7-9 with TRBJ2-3, with a weak D call TRBD2 (6 bases). The CDR3 has 16 residues. The V and J ends lost 5 bases and 4 bases respectively, with 19 bases between them. Germline CDR1 SEHNR, CDR2 FQNEAQ (reference sequence). In nucleotides, the CDR3 is TGTGCCAGCAGCATCCGGGACTCCAAGGAGCCAGATACGCAGTATTTT. It is translated as CASSIRDSKEPDTQYF.

V and J are TRBV6-5 and TRBJ2-3, with a weak D call TRBD1 (5 bases). Trimming shortened V by 8 bases and J by 8 bases, and 8 bases separated the two germline ends. The germline gives CDR1 MNHEY, CDR2 SVGAGI. This CDR3 comprises 10 residues. The CDR3 DNA follows: TGTGCCAGCGGGGCAGGTACGCAGTATTTT. Translated, it gives CASGAGTQYF.

The chain combines TRBV28 with TRBJ2-5; 7 bases align to TRBD1. CDR3 length equals 14 residues. Per the germline V gene, CDR1 is MDHEN and CDR2 is SYDVKM. V lost 6 bases and J lost 5; bases outside the gene matches: 9. The CDR3 nucleotides read TGTGCCAGCAGGCAAACAGGGGATGGCGAGACCCAGTACTTC. Encoded protein: CASRQTGDGETQYF.

V and J are TRBV10-2 and TRBJ2-7; the D is unclear. V lost 5 bases to trimming and J lost 1 base, with 9 bases between them. In germline, CDR1 is WSHSY, CDR2 SAAADI. The CDR3 contains 13 residues. CDR3 region: CASSSSLSYEQYV. In DNA form, the CDR3 reads TGCGCCAGCAGTTCTAGTTTATCCTACGAGCAGTACGTC.

This clone was seen a single time. J is TRBJ2-3 and V is TRBV7-9; 14 positions agree with TRBD2. This CDR3 comprises 17 residues. Germline V gives CDR1 SEHNR, CDR2 FQNEAQ (reference sequence). V lost 5 bases and J lost 0; bases outside the gene matches: 4. CDR3 sequence (DNA): TGTGCCAGCAGCGCCCGGACTAGCGGGGGGAGCACAGATACGCAGTATTTT. Translated: CASSARTSGGSTDTQYF.

The chain links TRBV11-2 to TRBJ2-2; possible D gene TRBD1, 6 bases. Germline V gene sequence: CDR1 SGHAT, CDR2 FQNNGV. The CDR3 has 13 residues. Trimming removed 4 bases from V and 7 bases from J, with 10 bases in between. CDR3 DNA sequence: TGTGCCAGCAGCTCCCGAGGGGGCGGGGAGCTGTTTTTT. Its translation: CASSSRGGGELFF.

Remarks on this clone: One junction end disagrees with the germline gene, perhaps due to a read error. This rearrangement joins TRBV28 to TRBJ1-2, with TRBD1 matching over 8 bases. Germline-derived CDR1 and CDR2 are MDHEN and SYDVKM. The CDR3 loop spans 15 amino acids. CDR3 sequence reads: CASSLVTGEDYGCTF. The CDR3 nucleotides read TGTGCCAGCAGTTTAGTGACAGGGGAAGACTATGGCTGCACCTTC.